The 17 T cell receptor beta chains below come from one sample, sequenced in a study of blood T cells in healthy people across ages. Sample-barcoded 5' priming and a J-beta primer mix drove a second PCR of roughly 6 to 12 cycles. Each CDR3 protein gets one entry after TCRdb re-called the 5' RACE reads with MiXCR. The sample lists about 720,000 distinct CDR3 sequences; approximately 25% were seen once. The sample was also reused in another study, on T cells of mothers and their children.

The source material was blood. All receptors come from a boy between 10 and 17 years old in good health.

There are a few counts of this clonotype. This sequence joins TRBV9 and TRBJ2-2, with D perhaps TRBD2 (7 bases). Germline V gene data show CDR1 as SGDLS and CDR2 as YYNGEE. Trimming cost V 3 bases and J 8 bases, with 11 bases left between them. This CDR3 has 13 residues. Here the CDR3 reads CASSARGGGELFF. Written as DNA, the CDR3 is TGTGCCAGCAGCGCCAGGGGAGGGGGGGAGCTGTTTTTT.

This sequence joins TRBV5-5 and TRBJ1-4; the D gene is possibly TRBD1 (6 bases). The CDR3 is 17 residues long. The germline V gene encodes CDR1 SGHKS and CDR2 YYEKEE (reference sequence). With 4 bases removed from V and 6 bases from J, the gap between germline ends came to 22 bases. The CDR3 reads CASSLRGGADVDEKLFF. As DNA, the CDR3 is TGTGCCAGCAGCCTACGCGGGGGGGCGGATGTCGATGAAAAACTGTTTTTT. The full variable domain, in which reference TRBV5-5 and TRBJ1-4 provide the parts outside the CDR3, is DAGVTQSPTHLIKTRGQQVTLRCSPISGHKSVSWYQQVLGQGPQFIFQYYEKEERGRGNFPDRFSARQFPNYSSELNVNALLLGDSALYLCASSLRGGADVDEKLFFGSGTQLSVL.

This clonotype has only a few counts. The chain has TRBV15 and TRBJ2-5; D gene unclear. This CDR3 spans 13 amino acids. V was trimmed by 5 bases and J by 5 bases, leaving 12 bases between them. Per germline, CDR1 LNHNV and CDR2 YYDKDF (reference sequence). In nucleotides, the CDR3 is TGTGCCACCAGCCTGGACCTTCGGGAGACCCAGTACTTC. This translates into CATSLDLRETQYF. Drawing the rest from reference TRBV15 and TRBJ2-5, the complete variable domain is DAMVIQNPRYQVTQFGKPVTLSCSQTLNHNVMYWYQQKSSQAPKLLFHYYDKDFNNEADTPDNFQSRRPNTSFCFLDIRSPGLGDTAMYLCATSLDLRETQYFGPGTRLLVL.

This clonotype has more than one count but fewer than ten. This sequence joins TRBV24-1 and TRBJ2-1; D is perhaps TRBD1 (6 bases). Trimming took off 4 bases at V and 3 bases at J, with 18 bases between the two ends. Germline V CDR1 and CDR2: KGHDR, SFDVKD. The CDR3 sequence is 17 residues long. The CDR3 DNA reads TGTGCCACCAGTGACAAAACCGCCAGGGGAGACTACAATGAGCAGTTCTTC. Translating it yields CATSDKTARGDYNEQFF.

V and J are TRBV6-6 and TRBJ1-6; 7 bases are a match to TRBD1. The CDR3 consists of 14 residues. J lost 9 bases, V lost 7 bases, and 9 bases had no gene match. Germline CDR1 reads MNHNY; CDR2 reads SVGAGI (reference sequence). DNA for the CDR3: TGTGCCAGCAAGGCCGACAGGGTCATTTCACCCCTCCACTTT. It is translated as CASKADRVISPLHF.

This chain links TRBV3-1 with TRBJ2-1; D gene uncertain. The CDR3 contains 13 residues. Germline V gene sequence: CDR1 LGHDT, CDR2 YNNKEL (reference sequence). Trimming removed 1 base from V and 9 bases from J, with 10 bases in between. The CDR3 here is CASSQVGSSEQFF. The CDR3 DNA follows: TGTGCCAGCAGCCAAGTGGGGTCGTCTGAGCAGTTCTTC.

This clonotype has only a few counts. The V gene is TRBV29-1, the J gene TRBJ2-5, with a weak D call TRBD2 (6 bases). V was shortened by 0 bases and J by 4 bases, with 21 bases between the two germline ends. The CDR3 consists of 17 residues. The germline CDR1 and CDR2 sequences are SQVTM and ANQGSEA. The CDR3: CSVEDRSSARGIETQYF. The DNA for the CDR3 is TGCAGCGTTGAAGATCGGTCCAGTGCCCGGGGGATAGAGACCCAGTACTTC.

This clonotype has only a few counts. CDR3 loop: CASSEGTGNYGYTF. CDR3 bases: TGTGCCAGCAGTGAAGGGACAGGCAACTATGGCTACACCTTC. J is TRBJ1-2 and V is TRBV6-1, with TRBD1 identical over 7 bases. CDR3 length: 14 residues. Germline V gives CDR1 MNHNS, CDR2 SASEGT. The V and J ends lost 1 base and 2 bases, in that order; junction bases with no gene match: 1.

J is TRBJ1-2 and V is TRBV6-5; maybe TRBD1 (5 bases). V lost 2 bases and J 6 bases, leaving 10 bases between the germline ends. Germline CDR1 and CDR2: MNHEY and SVGAGI. This CDR3 is 13 amino acids long. CDR3 DNA: TGTGCCAGCAGTTACACGGACAAGGATGGCTACACCTTC. Translation: CASSYTDKDGYTF.

The sample holds a few counts of this clonotype. The rearrangement links TRBV7-2 to TRBJ2-5; possibly TRBD1 or TRBD2 for D (6 bases each). Germline CDR1 SGHTA, CDR2 FQGNSA. Trimming removed 5 bases from V and 4 bases from J, with 26 bases in between. CDR3 length: 18 amino acids. The CDR3 sequence: CASSEMRRGSKGGETQYF. As DNA, the CDR3 is TGTGCCAGCAGCGAAATGCGGCGGGGCAGTAAAGGGGGAGAGACCCAGTACTTC.

The V gene is TRBV7-2, the J gene TRBJ2-3; TRBD2 matches 8 bases. The germline V gene has CDR1 SGHTA and CDR2 FQGNSA. The CDR3 is made up of 13 amino acids. J lost 4 bases, V lost 10 bases, and 7 bases had no gene match. The CDR3 bases are TGTGCCATTTCGGGCGGGGGGTCAGATACGCAGTATTTT. Translating gives CAISGGGSDTQYF.

The chain's CDR3 is CASTDRDRGNEKLFF. The CDR3, as DNA: TGTGCCAGCACCGACCGGGACAGAGGGAATGAAAAACTGTTTTTT. This chain links TRBV6-6 with TRBJ1-4; the match to TRBD1 covers 7 bases. Germline V gene sequence: CDR1 MNHNY, CDR2 SVGAGI (reference sequence). V was clipped by 7 bases and J by 5 bases; unmatched bases: 10. The CDR3 spans 15 residues.

This clonotype was recorded a few times. The gene calls are TRBV28 and TRBJ2-1; 9 bases fit TRBD2. The CDR3 length is 20 residues. The V and J ends lost 3 bases and 4 bases, in that order; junction bases with no gene match: 19. Germline V gives CDR1 MDHEN, CDR2 SYDVKM. CDR3 nucleotides: TGTGCCAGCAGTTTCCCTTTGGACAGGATAGCGGGGGACTTTTACAATGAGCAGTTCTTC. Translation gives CASSFPLDRIAGDFYNEQFF. Based on the CDR3 plus reference TRBV28 and TRBJ2-1, the full variable domain is DVKVTQSSRYLVKRTGEKVFLECVQDMDHENMFWYRQDPGLGLRLIYFSYDVKMKEKGDIPEGYSVSREKKERFSLILESASTNQTSMYLCASSFPLDRIAGDFYNEQFFGPGTRLTVL.

This clonotype was observed a handful of times. This chain links TRBV13 with TRBJ1-3; possible D gene TRBD1, 5 bases. Per germline, CDR1 PRHDT and CDR2 FYEKMQ (reference sequence). V was pared by 1 base and J by 14 bases, with 15 bases between. This CDR3 region has 13 residues. DNA of the CDR3: TGTGCCAGCAGCTTAGCGGGACCCGGCGCCGTATATTTT. It yields the protein CASSLAGPGAVYF.

The rearrangement joins TRBV18 to TRBJ1-2; D perhaps matches TRBD1 (5 bases). Germline V gene sequence: CDR1 KGHSH, CDR2 LQKENI. The CDR3 is 15 amino acids. Trimming removed 1 base from V and 7 bases from J, with 16 bases in between. The CDR3 nucleotides read TGTGCCAGCTCACCACAGGGCAGGGACCGATCTGGCTACACCTTC. Protein product: CASSPQGRDRSGYTF.

In its sample, this clonotype was seen many times. V and J are TRBV4-2 and TRBJ2-1; 9 nucleotides agree with TRBD1. The CDR3 runs to 17 residues. CDR1 LGHNA and CDR2 YNFKEQ come from the germline V gene. V lost 4 bases, J lost 12 bases, and 19 bases stayed unmatched. The CDR3 sequence is CASSLKTGGEENRVQFF. The CDR3 DNA reads as TGTGCCAGCAGCCTAAAAACAGGGGGCGAGGAGAATAGGGTGCAGTTCTTC.

A single count supports this clonotype. The chain couples TRBV15 to TRBJ1-3, with no clear D. CDR3 size: 13 residues. Germline assignment: CDR1 LNHNV and CDR2 YYDKDF (reference sequence). V was pared by 8 bases and J by 0 bases, with 8 bases between. CDR3 loop: CATGRSSGNTIYF. DNA for the CDR3: TGTGCCACCGGAAGGAGCTCTGGAAACACCATATATTTT.